A selection of T cell receptor beta chains follows, all from one sample in a study of blood T cell repertoires in COVID-19. TCRdb's copy holds only in-frame clones and misses some; the assay was immunoSEQ multiplex PCR. Among approximately 200,000 clones, approximately 91% were seen once, and the ten largest hold roughly 2%. The sequencing input was peripheral blood. These receptors came from a man aged 65 to 85 with active or convalescent COVID-19. The CDR3 runs from the conserved cysteine through the conserved F or W. D genes are given only for firm matches. Size tells how often a clone was seen (once, few, many) or the class of an expanded clone, and some rows leave it out.

abundance	d_gene	j_gene	v_gene	CDR3nt	CDR3aa
-	TRBD1	TRBJ2-3	TRBV5-6	TGTGCCAGCAGCAAGACAGGGAAAACCAGGGATACGCAGTATTTT	CASSKTGKTRDTQYF
-	-	TRBJ1-1	TRBV7-2	TGTGCCAGCAGCATTCCGCGGGGGAACACTGAAGCTTTCTTT	CASSIPRGNTEAFF
-	TRBD1	TRBJ2-1	TRBV30	TGTGCCTGGACACAGGGGGAGTACAATGAGCAGTTCTTC	CAWTQGEYNEQFF
-	TRBD1	TRBJ1-1	TRBV5-1	TGCGCCAGCAGCCTGTCTAGGGGACAGGCGGAAGCTTTCTTT	CASSLSRGQAEAFF
-	TRBD1	TRBJ1-3	TRBV28	TGTGCCAGCAGTACAGGGGTGGCGGGCTCTGGAAACACCATATATTTT	CASSTGVAGSGNTIYF
-	TRBD2	TRBJ2-1	TRBV4-3	TGCGCCAGCAGCCAAGGAGGCGGGGGGGCCGTTGAGCAGTTCTTC	CASSQGGGGAVEQFF
once	TRBD1	TRBJ1-2	TRBV19	TGTGCCAGTAGTGGAGCGGACAGGCGTTTTAAGTATGGCTACACCTTC	CASSGADRRFKYGYTF
-	-	TRBJ2-3	TRBV14	TGTGCCAGCAGACCCCGACTAGGGGCTGATACGCAGTATTTT	CASRPRLGADTQYF
once	-	TRBJ1-6	TRBV3-1/TRBV3-2	TGTGCCTGCAGCCCAAGGCCGGACAGTATCCTCCACTTT	CACSPRPDSILHF
-	TRBD1	TRBJ1-1	TRBV29-1	TGCAGCGTCGACAGGGCGAACACTGAAGCTTTCTTT	CSVDRANTEAFF
-	TRBD2	TRBJ2-5	TRBV11-2	TGTGCCAGCAGCTTAGGGCCGACTAGCAGTGGAGAGACCCAGTACTTC	CASSLGPTSSGETQYF
-	TRBD2	TRBJ2-2	TRBV4-3	TGCGCCAGCAGCCTTCAGACTAGCGGGACGGACGGGGAGCTGTTTTTT	CASSLQTSGTDGELFF
-	TRBD1	TRBJ2-7	TRBV2	TGTGCCAGCAGGTGGGCCACCGGGACAGGGGGCAGAGAGCAGTACTTC	CASRWATGTGGREQYF
-	-	TRBJ1-3	TRBV19	TGTGCCAGTAGTGTTTCGGGACTTCGCTCTGGAAACACCATATATTTT	CASSVSGLRSGNTIYF
-	TRBD1	TRBJ1-3	TRBV28	TGTGCCAGCCTGGACAGGGAAGCTGGAAACACCATATATTTT	CASLDREAGNTIYF
-	-	TRBJ2-3	TRBV9	TGTGCCAGCAGCCCACGTGAGGGCACAGATACGCAGTATTTT	CASSPREGTDTQYF
-	-	TRBJ2-2	TRBV7-9	TGTGCCAGCAGCTTAGATATCGGTGGGGAGCTGTTTTTT	CASSLDIGGELFF
-	-	TRBJ1-5	TRBV7-9	TGTGCCAGCAGCTCGGGGGTGGATGCTAATCAGCCCCAGCATTTT	CASSSGVDANQPQHF
-	-	TRBJ2-5	TRBV2	TGTGCCAGCTACGCCGGGCTCCGGGAGGAGACCCAGTACTTC	CASYAGLREETQYF
-	-	TRBJ1-6	TRBV21-1	TGTGCCAGCAGCAAAGAGACGGGACAGGATTCACCCCTCCACTTT	CASSKETGQDSPLHF
-	-	TRBJ1-1	TRBV9	TGTGCCAGCAGCGCCCCAGGCGGGGGGCGAAACATGAACACTGAAGCTTTCTTT	CASSAPGGGRNMNTEAFF
-	-	TRBJ2-6	TRBV7-9	TGTGCCAGCACCCTCTCTGGGGCCAACGTCCTGACTTTC	CASTLSGANVLTF
-	-	TRBJ1-1	TRBV7-2	TGTGCCAGCAGCTTACATCGGGGGAACACTGAAGCTTTCTTT	CASSLHRGNTEAFF
-	-	TRBJ2-1	TRBV7-8	TGTGCCAGCAGCTTAGCGGGGGGGCCTCAGGAGCAGTTCTTC	CASSLAGGPQEQFF
once	TRBD1	TRBJ2-2	TRBV5-8	TGTGCCAGCAGCGCGGGCAGGGGGCATCTTTCGAACACCGCCGGGGAGCTGTTTTTT	CASSAGRGHLSNTAGELFF
-	-	TRBJ1-5	TRBV28	TGTGCCAGCAGTTTACTTCCACCTCGGGAGCCCCAGCATTTT	CASSLLPPREPQHF
-	-	TRBJ1-6	TRBV19	TGTGCCAGTAGTATCGCGGACAGCTATAATTCACCCCTCCACTTT	CASSIADSYNSPLHF
few	-	TRBJ1-2	TRBV7-9	TGTGCCAGCAACTCAAACTATGGCTACACCTTC	CASNSNYGYTF
once	TRBD1	TRBJ1-1	TRBV5-1	TGCGCCAGCAGCTCTCGGACAGGGGCGGAAGCTGAAGCTTTCTTT	CASSSRTGAEAEAFF
-	TRBD2	TRBJ2-1	TRBV7-9	TGTGCCAGCAGTTCGCCTTTTAGCGGGAGTGTCGATGAGCAGTTCTTC	CASSSPFSGSVDEQFF
once	TRBD2	TRBJ2-3	TRBV19	TGTGCCAGTAGTAACGGACTAGCGGGACCCACAGATACGCAGTATTTT	CASSNGLAGPTDTQYF
once	-	TRBJ1-4	TRBV9	TGTGCCAGCAGCGTAGGGACAGATAATGAAAAACTGTTTTTT	CASSVGTDNEKLFF
-	TRBD1	TRBJ1-2	TRBV4-2	TGTGCCAGCAGCCAAGTCCCAACAGGGGACTATGGCTACACCTTC	CASSQVPTGDYGYTF
once	-	TRBJ1-6	TRBV28	TGTGCCAGCAGTCCCATTGTCGTCAGGGGTAATTCACCCCTCCACTTT	CASSPIVVRGNSPLHF
-	-	TRBJ2-7	TRBV28	TGTGCCAGCAAAGACTCGCTGTACGAGCAGTACTTC	CASKDSLYEQYF
-	-	TRBJ1-2	TRBV12-3/TRBV12-4	TGTGCCAGCAGTTTAGGTGACAGCTATGGCTACACCTTC	CASSLGDSYGYTF
-	-	TRBJ2-7	TRBV15	TGTGCCACCAGCAAGGGTACGGGAGCCTACGAGCAGTACTTC	CATSKGTGAYEQYF
-	TRBD1	TRBJ2-7	TRBV11-2	TGTGCCAGCAGCTTAGGACAGGGTCGGTACGAGCAGTACTTC	CASSLGQGRYEQYF
-	-	TRBJ1-1	TRBV19	TGTGCCAGTATGGGGTGGCGGGACGGGGAGAACACTGAAGCTTTCTTT	CASMGWRDGENTEAFF
-	-	TRBJ1-5	TRBV7-9	TGTGCCAGCAGCTCTCTAAATCAGCCCCAGCATTTT	CASSSLNQPQHF
-	-	TRBJ2-7	TRBV19	TGTGCCAGTAGTAAATCGGAGGGATCCTACGAGCAGTACTTC	CASSKSEGSYEQYF
-	-	TRBJ1-5	TRBV7-9	TGTGCCAGCAGCACAGGGAATCAGCCCCAGCATTTT	CASSTGNQPQHF
-	TRBD1	TRBJ1-2	TRBV4-3	TGCGCCAGCAGCAAGGACAGGGCCGGTGGCTACACCTTC	CASSKDRAGGYTF
-	-	TRBJ2-3	TRBV7-2	TGTGCCAGCAGCTTAGGGCGGATTCTCACAGATACGCAGTATTTT	CASSLGRILTDTQYF
once	-	TRBJ2-3	TRBV9	TGTGCCAGCAGTCTTACTAGTAGCGACCCCACAGATACGCAGTATTTT	CASSLTSSDPTDTQYF
-	-	TRBJ1-1	TRBV9	TGTGCCAGCAGCGTAGAACAACAAATGAACACTGAAGCTTTCTTT	CASSVEQQMNTEAFF
once	TRBD1	TRBJ2-1	TRBV27	TGTGCCAGCAGTTTCGAGACAGGGAGATACAATGAGCAGTTCTTC	CASSFETGRYNEQFF